This is a list of T cell receptor beta chains from one sample in a study of cytomegalovirus exposure and HLA in healthy donors. This table comes from immunoSEQ multiplex PCR, and its TCRdb copy is limited to in-frame clones, with some not included. The table has around 200,000 clones, almost 75% seen once. Material for sequencing was PBMCs. These TCRs come from a woman in her 30s in good health and CMV-seropositive. Each CDR3 is given with its conserved first and last residue. A D gene is named only where the DNA matches it firmly. A row's size may be missing; if present it is once, few, many or a size class.

CDR3 DNA	CDR3 protein	V gene	J gene	clone size	D gene
TGTGCCAGCAGTGTAAGCGCCGGGCAGTACTTC	CASSVSAGQYF	TRBV2	TRBJ2-7	NA	NA
TGTGCCAGCAGCGTCCCGGGGACTTCCTACAATGAGCAGTTCTTC	CASSVPGTSYNEQFF	TRBV5-8	TRBJ2-1	NA	NA
TGTGCCAGCACCGGCATAGGGGGAGCAGGTGAAAAACTGTTTTTT	CASTGIGGAGEKLFF	TRBV7-6	TRBJ1-4	few	NA
TGTGCCAGCAGCGCCGGGGGGGGAAACACCATATATTTT	CASSAGGGNTIYF	TRBV9	TRBJ1-3	few	NA
TGCGCCAGCAGCTTCGGGGGAGAGCAGTACTTC	CASSFGGEQYF	TRBV5-1	TRBJ2-7	NA	NA
TGTGCCAGCAGCTTTACGCAGTATACGCAGTATTTT	CASSFTQYTQYF	TRBV7-2	TRBJ2-3	NA	NA
TGTGCCAGCAGTGGTCCGACAGGGCTCTATGGCTACACCTTC	CASSGPTGLYGYTF	TRBV6-1	TRBJ1-2	NA	TRBD1
TGTGCCAGTAGTATAGTCATTAATCAGCCCCAGCATTTT	CASSIVINQPQHF	TRBV19	TRBJ1-5	NA	NA
TGTGCCAGCACCTCCCCAGGCTTAGAGCTGTGGGAGCAGTACTTC	CASTSPGLELWEQYF	TRBV28	TRBJ2-7	NA	NA
TGTGCCAGCAGTGAAGGGACTAGCGGGAGAGGAGGCACCGGGGAGCTGTTTTTT	CASSEGTSGRGGTGELFF	TRBV6-4	TRBJ2-2	NA	TRBD2
TGCGCCAGCAGCTTCGTCGGACAGGGGATCGACGAGCAGTACTTC	CASSFVGQGIDEQYF	TRBV5-1	TRBJ2-7	NA	TRBD1
TGTGCCAGCAGTTACGGTAGCGGGGACACAGATACGCAGTATTTT	CASSYGSGDTDTQYF	TRBV6-6	TRBJ2-3	NA	TRBD2